This TCR beta chain was observed in a study of blood T cell repertoires in COVID-19. Germline V CDR1 and CDR2: MDHEN, SYDVKM. V was pared by 8 bases and J by 4 bases, with 10 bases of the junction left unmatched. CDR3 size: 14 residues. The study assigned cohorts using participant-reported clinical history. Among Cohort 3 donors, those recovered had two negative PCRs, clearance, or symptom resolution. Profiling relied on immunoSEQ multiplex PCR, and the TCRdb table lists in-frame clones only, not all of them. The profile shows 320,000 or so clones, approximately 84% of them singletons. The clonotype was recovered from a woman in her 30s who had recovered from COVID-19. The chain joins TRBV28 to TRBJ1-1; 7 positions agree with TRBD1. Source material: PBMCs or T cells enriched from blood (not recorded which). CDR3 in amino acids: CASRGGQRATEAFF. The DNA of the CDR3 is TGTGCCAGCCGGGGGGGACAGAGGGCCACTGAAGCTTTCTTT.